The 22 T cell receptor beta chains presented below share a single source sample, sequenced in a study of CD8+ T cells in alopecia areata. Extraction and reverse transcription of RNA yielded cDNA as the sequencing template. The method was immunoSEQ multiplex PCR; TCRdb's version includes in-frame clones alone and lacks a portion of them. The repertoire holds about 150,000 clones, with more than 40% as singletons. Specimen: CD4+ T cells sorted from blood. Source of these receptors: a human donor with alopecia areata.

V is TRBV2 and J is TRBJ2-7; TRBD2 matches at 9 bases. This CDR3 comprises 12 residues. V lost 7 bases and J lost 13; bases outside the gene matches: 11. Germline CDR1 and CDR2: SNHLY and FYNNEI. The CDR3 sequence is CASTGIAGALYF. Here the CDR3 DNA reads TGTGCCAGCACCGGTATAGCGGGAGCATTATACTTC.

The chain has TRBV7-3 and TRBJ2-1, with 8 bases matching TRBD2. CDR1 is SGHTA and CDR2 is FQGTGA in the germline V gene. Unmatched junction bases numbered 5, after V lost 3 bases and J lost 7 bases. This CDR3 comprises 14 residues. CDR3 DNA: TGTGCCAGCAGCTTGGCGGGCGGGGGGAATGAGCAGTTCTTC. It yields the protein CASSLAGGGNEQFF. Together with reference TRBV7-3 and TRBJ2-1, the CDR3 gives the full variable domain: GAGVSQTPSNKVTEKGKYVELRCDPISGHTALYWYRQSLGQGPEFLIYFQGTGAADDSGLPNDRFFAVRPEGSVSTLKIQRTERGDSAVYLCASSLAGGGNEQFFGPGTRLTVL.

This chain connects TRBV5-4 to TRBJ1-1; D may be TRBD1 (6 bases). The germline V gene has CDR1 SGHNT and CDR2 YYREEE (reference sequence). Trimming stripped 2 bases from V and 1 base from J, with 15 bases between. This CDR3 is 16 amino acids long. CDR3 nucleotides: TGTGCCAGCAGCTTAGATCAAGGGGGAGGGAACACTGAAGCTTTCTTT. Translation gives CASSLDQGGGNTEAFF.

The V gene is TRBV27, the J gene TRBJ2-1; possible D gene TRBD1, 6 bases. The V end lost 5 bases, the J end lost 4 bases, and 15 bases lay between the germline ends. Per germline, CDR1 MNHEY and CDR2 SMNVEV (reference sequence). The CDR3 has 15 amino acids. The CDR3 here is CASSHRQVTYNEQFF. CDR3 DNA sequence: TGTGCCAGCAGTCATCGACAGGTGACATACAATGAGCAGTTCTTC.

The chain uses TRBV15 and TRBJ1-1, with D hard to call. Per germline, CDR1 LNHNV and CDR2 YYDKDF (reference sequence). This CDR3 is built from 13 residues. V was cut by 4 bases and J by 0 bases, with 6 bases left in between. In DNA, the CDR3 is TGTGCCACCAGCATAAGATTGAACACTGAAGCTTTCTTT. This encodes CATSIRLNTEAFF. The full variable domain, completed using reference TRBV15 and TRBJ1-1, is DAMVIQNPRYQVTQFGKPVTLSCSQTLNHNVMYWYQQKSSQAPKLLFHYYDKDFNNEADTPDNFQSRRPNTSFCFLDIRSPGLGDTAMYLCATSIRLNTEAFFGQGTRLTVV.

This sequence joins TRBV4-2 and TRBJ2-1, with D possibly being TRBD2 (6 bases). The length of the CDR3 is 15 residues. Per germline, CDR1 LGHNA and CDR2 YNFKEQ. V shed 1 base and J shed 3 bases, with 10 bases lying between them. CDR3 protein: CASSQVADSYNEQFF. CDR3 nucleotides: TGTGCCAGCAGCCAAGTAGCGGATAGCTACAATGAGCAGTTCTTC.

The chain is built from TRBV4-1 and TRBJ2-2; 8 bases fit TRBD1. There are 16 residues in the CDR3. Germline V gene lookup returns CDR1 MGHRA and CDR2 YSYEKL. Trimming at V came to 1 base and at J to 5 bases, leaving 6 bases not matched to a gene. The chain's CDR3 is CASSQGSRGRTGELFF. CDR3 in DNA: TGCGCCAGCAGCCAAGGATCCAGGGGGCGGACCGGGGAGCTGTTTTTT.

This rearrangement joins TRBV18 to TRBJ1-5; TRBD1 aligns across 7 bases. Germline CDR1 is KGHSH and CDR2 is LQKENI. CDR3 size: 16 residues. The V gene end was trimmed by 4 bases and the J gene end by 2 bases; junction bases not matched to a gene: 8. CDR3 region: CASSRRGPEGNQPQHF. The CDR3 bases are TGTGCCAGCTCACGAAGGGGGCCGGAGGGCAATCAGCCCCAGCATTTT.

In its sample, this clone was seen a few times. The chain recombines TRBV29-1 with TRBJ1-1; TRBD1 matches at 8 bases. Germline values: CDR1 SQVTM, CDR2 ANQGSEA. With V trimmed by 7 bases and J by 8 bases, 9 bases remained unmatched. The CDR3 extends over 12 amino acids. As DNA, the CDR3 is TGCAGCGGGGGACAGGAGACACGAGAAGCTTTCTTT. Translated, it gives CSGGQETREAFF.

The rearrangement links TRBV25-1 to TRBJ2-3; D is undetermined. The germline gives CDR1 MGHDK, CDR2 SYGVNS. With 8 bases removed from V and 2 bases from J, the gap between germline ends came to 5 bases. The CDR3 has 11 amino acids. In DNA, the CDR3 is TGTGCCAGCGTTTACACAGATACGCAGTATTTT. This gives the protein CASVYTDTQYF.

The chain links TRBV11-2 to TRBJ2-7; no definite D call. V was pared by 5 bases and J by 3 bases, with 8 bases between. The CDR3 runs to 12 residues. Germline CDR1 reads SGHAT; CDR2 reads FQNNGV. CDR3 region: CASSRTDYEQYF. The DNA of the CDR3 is TGTGCCAGCAGCCGGACGGACTACGAGCAGTACTTC.

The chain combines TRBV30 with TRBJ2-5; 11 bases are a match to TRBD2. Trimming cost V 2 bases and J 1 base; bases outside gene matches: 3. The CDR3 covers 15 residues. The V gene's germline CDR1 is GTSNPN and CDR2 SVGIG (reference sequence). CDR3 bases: TGTGCCTGGAGTTATCTAGCGGGAGGCCAAGAGACCCAGTACTTC. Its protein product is CAWSYLAGGQETQYF.

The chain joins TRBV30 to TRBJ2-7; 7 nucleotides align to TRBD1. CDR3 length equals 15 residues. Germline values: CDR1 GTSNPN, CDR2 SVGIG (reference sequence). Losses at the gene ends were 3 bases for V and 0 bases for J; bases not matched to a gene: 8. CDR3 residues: CAWRVGTASSYEQYF. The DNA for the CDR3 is TGTGCCTGGAGAGTCGGGACAGCGAGCTCCTACGAGCAGTACTTC.

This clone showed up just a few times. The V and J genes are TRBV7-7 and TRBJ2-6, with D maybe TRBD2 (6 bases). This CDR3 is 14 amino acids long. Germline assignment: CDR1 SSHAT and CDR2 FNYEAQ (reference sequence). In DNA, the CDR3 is TGTGCTCTTGGAGGGGTCTCTGGGGCCAACGTCCTGACTTTC. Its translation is CALGGVSGANVLTF.

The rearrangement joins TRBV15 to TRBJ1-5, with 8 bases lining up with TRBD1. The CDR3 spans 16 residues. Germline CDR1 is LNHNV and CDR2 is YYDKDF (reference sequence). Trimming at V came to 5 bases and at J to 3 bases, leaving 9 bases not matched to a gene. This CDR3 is CATSGRTGYINQPQHF. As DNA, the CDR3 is TGTGCCACCAGCGGTAGGACAGGGTATATCAATCAGCCCCAGCATTTT.

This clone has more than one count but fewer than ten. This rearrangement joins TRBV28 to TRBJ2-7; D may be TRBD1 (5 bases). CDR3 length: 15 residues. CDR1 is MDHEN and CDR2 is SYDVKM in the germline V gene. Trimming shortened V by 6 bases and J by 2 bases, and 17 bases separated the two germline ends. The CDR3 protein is CASSPRTNLPYEQYF. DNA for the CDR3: TGTGCCAGCAGCCCTCGGACAAACCTCCCCTACGAGCAGTACTTC. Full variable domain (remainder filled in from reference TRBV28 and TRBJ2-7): DVKVTQSSRYLVKRTGEKVFLECVQDMDHENMFWYRQDPGLGLRLIYFSYDVKMKEKGDIPEGYSVSREKKERFSLILESASTNQTSMYLCASSPRTNLPYEQYFGPGTRLTVT.

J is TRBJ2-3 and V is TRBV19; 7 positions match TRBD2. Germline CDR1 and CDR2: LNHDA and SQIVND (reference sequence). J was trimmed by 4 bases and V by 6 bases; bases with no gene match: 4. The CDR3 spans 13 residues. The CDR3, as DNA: TGTGCCAGTAGATGGGAGGGAGCAGATACGCAGTATTTT. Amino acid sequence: CASRWEGADTQYF. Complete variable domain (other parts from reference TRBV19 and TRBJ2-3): DGGITQSPKYLFRKEGQNVTLSCEQNLNHDAMYWYRQDPGQGLRLIYYSQIVNDFQKGDIAEGYSVSREKKESFPLTVTSAQKNPTAFYLCASRWEGADTQYFGPGTRLTVL.

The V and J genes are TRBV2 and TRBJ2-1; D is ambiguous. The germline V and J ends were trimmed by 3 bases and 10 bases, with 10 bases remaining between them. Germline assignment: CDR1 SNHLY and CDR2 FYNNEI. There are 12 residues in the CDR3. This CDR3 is CASSDQADEQFF. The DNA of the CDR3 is TGTGCCAGCAGTGATCAGGCGGACGAGCAGTTCTTC. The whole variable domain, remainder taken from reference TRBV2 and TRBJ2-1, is EPEVTQTPSHQVTQMGQEVILRCVPISNHLYFYWYRQILGQKVEFLVSFYNNEISEKSEIFDDQFSVERPDGSNFTLKIRSTKLEDSAMYFCASSDQADEQFFGPGTRLTVL.

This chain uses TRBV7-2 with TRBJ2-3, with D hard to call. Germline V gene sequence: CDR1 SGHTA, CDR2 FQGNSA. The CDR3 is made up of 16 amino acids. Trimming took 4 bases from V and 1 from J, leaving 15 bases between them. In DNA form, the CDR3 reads TGTGCCAGCAGCTCAACGGTTAGGTTGGGCACAGATACGCAGTATTTT. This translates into CASSSTVRLGTDTQYF.

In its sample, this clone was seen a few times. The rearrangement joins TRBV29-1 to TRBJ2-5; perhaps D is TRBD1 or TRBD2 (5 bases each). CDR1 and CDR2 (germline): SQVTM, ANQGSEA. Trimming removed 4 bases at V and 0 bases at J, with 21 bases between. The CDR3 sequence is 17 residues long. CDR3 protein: CSVGSPGTVRYQETQYF. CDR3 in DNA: TGCAGCGTTGGGTCGCCGGGGACGGTCAGGTACCAAGAGACCCAGTACTTC.

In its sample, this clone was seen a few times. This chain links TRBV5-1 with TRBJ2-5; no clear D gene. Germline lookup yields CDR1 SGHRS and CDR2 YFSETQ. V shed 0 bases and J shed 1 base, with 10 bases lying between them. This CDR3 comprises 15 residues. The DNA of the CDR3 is TGCGCCAGCAGCTTGGGGTCGGTTTCCCAAGAGACCCAGTACTTC. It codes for CASSLGSVSQETQYF.

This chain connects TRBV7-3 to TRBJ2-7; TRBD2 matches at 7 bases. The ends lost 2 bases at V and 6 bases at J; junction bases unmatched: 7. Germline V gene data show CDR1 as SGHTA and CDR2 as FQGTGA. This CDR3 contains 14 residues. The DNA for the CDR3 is TGTGCCAGCAGCTTAGGCGGGAGTCGTGGCGAGCAGTACTTC. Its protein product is CASSLGGSRGEQYF.